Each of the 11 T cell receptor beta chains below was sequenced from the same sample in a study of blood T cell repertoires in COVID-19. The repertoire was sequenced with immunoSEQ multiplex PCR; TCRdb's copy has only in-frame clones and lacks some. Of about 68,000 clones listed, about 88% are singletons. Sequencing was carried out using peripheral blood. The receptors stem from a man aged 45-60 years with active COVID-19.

The CDR3: CASSGSNTGAYGYTF. CDR3 DNA: TGTGCCAGCAGCGGTAGTAATACAGGTGCCTATGGCTACACCTTC. This chain connects TRBV5-5 to TRBJ1-2; tentatively, D is TRBD1 (5 bases). Germline V gene sequence: CDR1 SGHKS, CDR2 YYEKEE (reference sequence). The CDR3 spans 15 residues. V was clipped by 4 bases and J by 4 bases, with 17 bases between them.

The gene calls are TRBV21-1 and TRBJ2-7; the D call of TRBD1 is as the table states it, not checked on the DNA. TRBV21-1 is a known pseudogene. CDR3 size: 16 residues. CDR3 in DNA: TGTGCCAGCAGCAACTACCCTCGACCCAGAAAGGGGGAGCAGTACTTC. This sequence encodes CASSNYPRPRKGEQYF.

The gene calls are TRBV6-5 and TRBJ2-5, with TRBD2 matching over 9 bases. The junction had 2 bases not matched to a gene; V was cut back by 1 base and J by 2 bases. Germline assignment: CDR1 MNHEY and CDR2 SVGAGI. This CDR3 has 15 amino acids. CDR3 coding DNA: TGTGCCAGCAGTTACTTAGCGGGGGATCAAGAGACCCAGTACTTC. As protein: CASSYLAGDQETQYF.

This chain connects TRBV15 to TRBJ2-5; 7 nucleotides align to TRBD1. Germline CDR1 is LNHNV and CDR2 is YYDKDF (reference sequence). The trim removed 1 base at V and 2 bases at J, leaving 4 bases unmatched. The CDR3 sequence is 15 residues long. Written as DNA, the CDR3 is TGTGCCACCAGCAGAGGAGTCAGGGGGCAAGAGACCCAGTACTTC. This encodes CATSRGVRGQETQYF.

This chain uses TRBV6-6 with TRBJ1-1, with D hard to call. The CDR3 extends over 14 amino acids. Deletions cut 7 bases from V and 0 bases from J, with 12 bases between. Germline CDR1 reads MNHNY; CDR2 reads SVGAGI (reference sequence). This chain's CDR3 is CASTSLVLNTEAFF. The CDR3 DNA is TGTGCCAGCACCTCTTTAGTGTTGAACACTGAAGCTTTCTTT.

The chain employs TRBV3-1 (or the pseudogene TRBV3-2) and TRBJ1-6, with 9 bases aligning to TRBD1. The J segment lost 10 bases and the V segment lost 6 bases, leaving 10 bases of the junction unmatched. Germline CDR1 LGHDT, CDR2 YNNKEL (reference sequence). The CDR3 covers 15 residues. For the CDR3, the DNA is TGTGCCAGCAGGGCTACCGGGACAGGGTCCTCACCCCTCCACTTT. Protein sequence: CASRATGTGSSPLHF.

The CDR3 coding sequence is TGCGCCAGCAGCCGAGACAGGGGTTTGTACGAGCAGTACTTC. Its translation: CASSRDRGLYEQYF. The chain carries TRBV4-1 and TRBJ2-7; 8 bases map to TRBD1. Germline V gene data show CDR1 as MGHRA and CDR2 as YSYEKL. Germline trimming cut 4 bases from V and 4 bases from J; bases unmatched to any gene: 6. The CDR3 has 14 amino acids.

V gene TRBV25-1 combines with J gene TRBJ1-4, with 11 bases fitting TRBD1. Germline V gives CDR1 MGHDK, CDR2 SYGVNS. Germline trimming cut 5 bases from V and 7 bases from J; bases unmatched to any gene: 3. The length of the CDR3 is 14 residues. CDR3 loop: CASSSGQGAEKLFF. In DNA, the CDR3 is TGTGCCAGCAGTTCCGGACAGGGGGCTGAAAAACTGTTTTTT.

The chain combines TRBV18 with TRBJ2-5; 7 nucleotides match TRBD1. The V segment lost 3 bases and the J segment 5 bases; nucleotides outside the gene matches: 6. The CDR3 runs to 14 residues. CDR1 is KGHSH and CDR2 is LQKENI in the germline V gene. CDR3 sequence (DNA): TGTGCCAGCTCACCTGACAGGGTGAGGGAGACCCAGTACTTC. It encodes CASSPDRVRETQYF. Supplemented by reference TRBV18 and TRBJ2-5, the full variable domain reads NAGVMQNPRHLVRRRGQEARLRCSPMKGHSHVYWYRQLPEEGLKFMVYLQKENIIDESGMPKERFSAEFPKEGPSILRIQQVVRGDSAAYFCASSPDRVRETQYFGPGTRLLVL.

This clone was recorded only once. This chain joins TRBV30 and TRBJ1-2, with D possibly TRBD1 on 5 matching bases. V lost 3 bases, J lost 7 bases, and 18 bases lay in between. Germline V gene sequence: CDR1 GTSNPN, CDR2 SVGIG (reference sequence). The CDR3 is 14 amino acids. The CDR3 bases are TGTGCCTGGAGGCCTGGACCCGGACACCGTGGCTACACCTTC. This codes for CAWRPGPGHRGYTF.

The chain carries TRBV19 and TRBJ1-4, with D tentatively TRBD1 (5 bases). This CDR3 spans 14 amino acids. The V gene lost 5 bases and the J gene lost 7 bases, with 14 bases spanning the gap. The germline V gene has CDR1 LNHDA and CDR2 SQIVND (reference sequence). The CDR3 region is CASSSGGGSEKLFF. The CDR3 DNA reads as TGTGCCAGTAGTTCGGGGGGAGGGAGTGAAAAACTGTTTTTT.